The rows below give T cell receptor beta chains drawn from one sample of a study of blood T cell repertoires in COVID-19. Measured with immunoSEQ multiplex PCR; TCRdb has only the in-frame clones, and not every one. The sample consists of over 300,000 clones, 85% of them appearing once. Input material: peripheral blood. The origin of the receptors is a human donor in a cohort sampled during active COVID-19. CDR3s include the opening cysteine and the closing phenylalanine or tryptophan. Fields, in order: D gene, V gene, clone size, J gene, CDR3 DNA, CDR3 protein. The D gene is left open where the match is weak. Clone size, where shown, is once, few, many, or a class for clones that have expanded.

d_call: NA; v_call: TRBV6-5; clone_size: NA; j_call: TRBJ1-3; cdr3_nt: TGTGCCAGCAGTTACCGACTTAAAGCTGGAAACACCATATATTTT; cdr3_aa: CASSYRLKAGNTIYF
d_call: NA; v_call: TRBV3-1/TRBV3-2; clone_size: NA; j_call: TRBJ2-3; cdr3_nt: TGTGCCAGCAGCCCCCGAGGCACAGGCATGGCAGATACGCAGTATTTT; cdr3_aa: CASSPRGTGMADTQYF
d_call: TRBD2; v_call: TRBV6-5; clone_size: NA; j_call: TRBJ2-7; cdr3_nt: TGTGCCAGCAGTCCGGGGGGTCACACCTACGAGCAGTACTTC; cdr3_aa: CASSPGGHTYEQYF
d_call: TRBD1; v_call: TRBV19; clone_size: NA; j_call: TRBJ1-2; cdr3_nt: TGTGCCAGTAGTATTTTTGGGACAGGGCATGGCTACACCTTC; cdr3_aa: CASSIFGTGHGYTF
d_call: NA; v_call: TRBV6-1; clone_size: NA; j_call: TRBJ1-5; cdr3_nt: TGTGCCAGCAGTGAAGAAGGGGTCCTAGGGCCCCAGCATTTT; cdr3_aa: CASSEEGVLGPQHF
d_call: NA; v_call: TRBV5-1; clone_size: NA; j_call: TRBJ1-3; cdr3_nt: TGCGCCAGCAGCTTGACCGCAGGCTCTGGAAACACCATATATTTT; cdr3_aa: CASSLTAGSGNTIYF
d_call: NA; v_call: TRBV4-2; clone_size: NA; j_call: TRBJ1-1; cdr3_nt: TGTGCCAGCAGCCAAGATCCGGTGAACACTGAAGCTTTCTTT; cdr3_aa: CASSQDPVNTEAFF
d_call: TRBD1; v_call: TRBV18; clone_size: once; j_call: TRBJ1-2; cdr3_nt: TGTGCCAGCTCACCACGACAGGGCCAGTCTAACTATGGCTACACCTTC; cdr3_aa: CASSPRQGQSNYGYTF
d_call: TRBD1; v_call: TRBV3-1/TRBV3-2; clone_size: NA; j_call: TRBJ1-6; cdr3_nt: TGTGCCAGCAGCCTCCGGGGACAGGTGGCATCACCCCTCCACTTT; cdr3_aa: CASSLRGQVASPLHF
d_call: NA; v_call: TRBV18; clone_size: NA; j_call: TRBJ1-1; cdr3_nt: TGTGCCAGCGTCGGGGGGGGCACTGAAGCTTTCTTT; cdr3_aa: CASVGGGTEAFF
d_call: NA; v_call: TRBV5-1; clone_size: NA; j_call: TRBJ2-3; cdr3_nt: TGCGCCAGCAGCTTGGGTTTGGGGGGGCTAATTGATACGCAGTATTTT; cdr3_aa: CASSLGLGGLIDTQYF
d_call: NA; v_call: TRBV7-3; clone_size: once; j_call: TRBJ2-7; cdr3_nt: TGTGCCAGCAGCCCCCGGACAGAGGACGACTACGAGCAGTACTTC; cdr3_aa: CASSPRTEDDYEQYF
d_call: NA; v_call: TRBV6-1; clone_size: NA; j_call: TRBJ1-5; cdr3_nt: TGTGCCAGCAGTGATAAAGTATTGTCAGTTCAGCCCCAGCATTTT; cdr3_aa: CASSDKVLSVQPQHF
d_call: TRBD1; v_call: TRBV28; clone_size: NA; j_call: TRBJ1-5; cdr3_nt: TGTGCCAGCAGGCCAGGGGGGAGCAATCAGCCCCAGCATTTT; cdr3_aa: CASRPGGSNQPQHF
d_call: TRBD1; v_call: TRBV3-1/TRBV3-2; clone_size: NA; j_call: TRBJ1-2; cdr3_nt: TGTGCCAGCAGCATAGCCCGGGACAGGGGAGACTATGGCTACACCTTC; cdr3_aa: CASSIARDRGDYGYTF
d_call: NA; v_call: TRBV5-1; clone_size: NA; j_call: TRBJ1-6; cdr3_nt: TGCGCCAGCAGCTTTTCAGGAGGGGCGACCTATAATTCACCCCTCCACTTT; cdr3_aa: CASSFSGGATYNSPLHF
d_call: NA; v_call: TRBV4-1; clone_size: once; j_call: TRBJ2-7; cdr3_nt: TGCGCCAGCAGCCAAGAATCCGGGTCGATCTACGAGCAGTACTTC; cdr3_aa: CASSQESGSIYEQYF
d_call: TRBD1; v_call: TRBV7-9; clone_size: once; j_call: TRBJ1-5; cdr3_nt: TGTGCCAGCAGCTTGACAGGGGGCAATCAGCCCCAGCATTTT; cdr3_aa: CASSLTGGNQPQHF
d_call: NA; v_call: TRBV6-5; clone_size: NA; j_call: TRBJ1-4; cdr3_nt: TGTGCCAGCAGTTACGTCGGGGGTAAGGGTGAAAAACTGTTTTTT; cdr3_aa: CASSYVGGKGEKLFF
d_call: NA; v_call: TRBV4-1; clone_size: NA; j_call: TRBJ2-4; cdr3_nt: TGCGCCAGCAGCCACCAGGGCCGGGGGGCCAAAAACATTCAGTACTTC; cdr3_aa: CASSHQGRGAKNIQYF
d_call: NA; v_call: TRBV6-5; clone_size: NA; j_call: TRBJ1-2; cdr3_nt: TGTGCCAGCAGTTACGGACAGATCTATGGCTACACCTTC; cdr3_aa: CASSYGQIYGYTF
d_call: NA; v_call: TRBV2; clone_size: NA; j_call: TRBJ1-1; cdr3_nt: TGTGCCAGCAGTGAGCTAGACAGCGAAGCTTTCTTT; cdr3_aa: CASSELDSEAFF
d_call: TRBD2; v_call: TRBV3-1/TRBV3-2; clone_size: few; j_call: TRBJ2-1; cdr3_nt: TGTGCCAGCAGCCAAGATGGGCTAGCGGGAAATGAGCAGTTCTTC; cdr3_aa: CASSQDGLAGNEQFF
d_call: NA; v_call: TRBV2; clone_size: NA; j_call: TRBJ1-3; cdr3_nt: TGTGCCACCTCGCTAATCTCTGGAAACACCATATATTTT; cdr3_aa: CATSLISGNTIYF
d_call: TRBD1; v_call: TRBV19; clone_size: NA; j_call: TRBJ1-5; cdr3_nt: TGTGCCAGTAGAGGCAATAGGGGGCCCGGCAATCAGCCCCAGCATTTT; cdr3_aa: CASRGNRGPGNQPQHF
d_call: TRBD2; v_call: TRBV30; clone_size: NA; j_call: TRBJ2-1; cdr3_nt: TGTGCCTGGAGTCCCCTAGCGGGGGGGTTCTACAATGAGCAGTTCTTC; cdr3_aa: CAWSPLAGGFYNEQFF
d_call: NA; v_call: TRBV12-3/TRBV12-4; clone_size: NA; j_call: TRBJ2-7; cdr3_nt: TGTGCCAGCAGTGTTTACAGAGAGCAGTACTTC; cdr3_aa: CASSVYREQYF
d_call: NA; v_call: TRBV10-3; clone_size: few; j_call: TRBJ1-2; cdr3_nt: TGTGCCATCAGGGACAGTGATAACTATGGCTACACCTTC; cdr3_aa: CAIRDSDNYGYTF
d_call: TRBD2; v_call: TRBV9; clone_size: NA; j_call: TRBJ2-3; cdr3_nt: TGTGCCAGCAGCGTTTCACTCACTAGCGGGGCCCCCACAGATACGCAGTATTTT; cdr3_aa: CASSVSLTSGAPTDTQYF
d_call: TRBD2; v_call: TRBV18; clone_size: once; j_call: TRBJ2-7; cdr3_nt: TGTGCCAGCTCACCAAGGGGCACTGCCACCCGAGAGCGGGGTAGGTACGAGCAGTACTTC; cdr3_aa: CASSPRGTATRERGRYEQYF
d_call: TRBD1; v_call: TRBV29-1; clone_size: many; j_call: TRBJ1-2; cdr3_nt: TGCAGCGTTGGGACAGGGGGCTATGGCTACACCTTC; cdr3_aa: CSVGTGGYGYTF
d_call: NA; v_call: TRBV5-6; clone_size: NA; j_call: TRBJ1-6; cdr3_nt: TGTGCCAGCAGCTTACGAGGGGGATCTTCACCCCTCCACTTT; cdr3_aa: CASSLRGGSSPLHF
d_call: TRBD2; v_call: TRBV2; clone_size: NA; j_call: TRBJ2-7; cdr3_nt: TGTGCCAGCAGGAAAGGACTAGCGGGGGCCTACGAGCAGTACTTC; cdr3_aa: CASRKGLAGAYEQYF
d_call: TRBD1; v_call: TRBV19; clone_size: few; j_call: TRBJ1-5; cdr3_nt: TGTGCCAGTAGGAGACAGGGGGCCGGTCAGCCCCAGCATTTT; cdr3_aa: CASRRQGAGQPQHF
d_call: TRBD2; v_call: TRBV14; clone_size: NA; j_call: TRBJ2-1; cdr3_nt: TGTGCCAGCAGCCGAGCGGTAGGGCGGGGGGGCAGCCATGAGCAGTTCTTC; cdr3_aa: CASSRAVGRGGSHEQFF
d_call: TRBD2; v_call: TRBV15; clone_size: NA; j_call: TRBJ2-1; cdr3_nt: TGTGCCACCAGCAGAGATCTTCCTAGCGGGGTAAATGAGCAGTTCTTC; cdr3_aa: CATSRDLPSGVNEQFF
d_call: NA; v_call: TRBV14; clone_size: NA; j_call: TRBJ1-4; cdr3_nt: TGTGCCAGCAGCCAGTGGGGGACAAATAATGAAAAACTGTTTTTT; cdr3_aa: CASSQWGTNNEKLFF
d_call: TRBD1; v_call: TRBV6-5; clone_size: NA; j_call: TRBJ1-5; cdr3_nt: TGTGCCAGCACCGAGGGACAGGTGCACCAGCCCCAGCATTTT; cdr3_aa: CASTEGQVHQPQHF
d_call: TRBD2; v_call: TRBV12-5; clone_size: NA; j_call: TRBJ2-3; cdr3_nt: TGTGCTAGTGGTCCCCGACTAGCGGGGGGGAGCACAGATACGCAGTATTTT; cdr3_aa: CASGPRLAGGSTDTQYF
d_call: TRBD1; v_call: TRBV19; clone_size: few; j_call: TRBJ1-5; cdr3_nt: TGTGCCAGTAGTACCAGGGGGCTCCTCAATCAGCCCCAGCATTTT; cdr3_aa: CASSTRGLLNQPQHF
d_call: NA; v_call: TRBV5-6; clone_size: once; j_call: TRBJ2-7; cdr3_nt: TGTGCCAGCAGCTTCAGACAGGCCCCCTACGAGCAGTACTTC; cdr3_aa: CASSFRQAPYEQYF
d_call: TRBD2; v_call: TRBV19; clone_size: many; j_call: TRBJ2-7; cdr3_nt: TGTGCCAGCAGAAGGACGGCGGGGGCCTACGAGCAGTACTTC; cdr3_aa: CASRRTAGAYEQYF
d_call: NA; v_call: TRBV2; clone_size: NA; j_call: TRBJ1-5; cdr3_nt: TGTGGAGCGGGTCAGGAGAATCAGCCCCAGCATTTT; cdr3_aa: CGAGQENQPQHF
d_call: NA; v_call: TRBV4-1; clone_size: NA; j_call: TRBJ1-1; cdr3_nt: TGCGCCAGCAGCCGCCCAGAGGCGGGCCCTGAAGCTTTCTTT; cdr3_aa: CASSRPEAGPEAFF
d_call: TRBD2; v_call: TRBV3-1/TRBV3-2; clone_size: NA; j_call: TRBJ2-3; cdr3_nt: TGTGCCAGCAGCCCCGACCTACTAGCGGGGGGAGATACGCAGTATTTT; cdr3_aa: CASSPDLLAGGDTQYF
d_call: NA; v_call: TRBV6-1; clone_size: NA; j_call: TRBJ1-2; cdr3_nt: TGTGCCAGCAGTGAACCTGTTCTGAACTATGGCTACACCTTC; cdr3_aa: CASSEPVLNYGYTF
d_call: TRBD1; v_call: TRBV5-4; clone_size: once; j_call: TRBJ2-2; cdr3_nt: TGTGCCAGCAGCCCGCCGGACAGGGCTAATAGGGAGCTGTTTTTT; cdr3_aa: CASSPPDRANRELFF
d_call: NA; v_call: TRBV30; clone_size: NA; j_call: TRBJ1-5; cdr3_nt: TGTGCCCATTCCTGGGGCAGGTCCCAATGGCCCCAGCATTTT; cdr3_aa: CAHSWGRSQWPQHF
d_call: NA; v_call: TRBV7-9; clone_size: NA; j_call: TRBJ2-2; cdr3_nt: TGTGCCAGCAGCTTGAACAGTCTGAACACCGGGGAGCTGTTTTTT; cdr3_aa: CASSLNSLNTGELFF
d_call: NA; v_call: TRBV19; clone_size: NA; j_call: TRBJ2-1; cdr3_nt: TGTGCCAGTAGTTTGGAGGCTAGCCTAAACAATGAGCAGTTCTTC; cdr3_aa: CASSLEASLNNEQFF
d_call: NA; v_call: TRBV13; clone_size: NA; j_call: TRBJ1-5; cdr3_nt: TGTGCCAGCAGCTTAGTATTCCCCGACAGTAGCAATCAGCCCCAGCATTTT; cdr3_aa: CASSLVFPDSSNQPQHF